The rows below give T cell receptor beta chains drawn from one sample of a study of tumor T cells in aggressive B-cell lymphoma. Produced via immunoSEQ multiplex PCR; TCRdb's table is partial and in-frame only. The table records 8,900 or so clones, roughly 81% of them present only once. Sequencing was done on a sample of tumor tissue. These receptors all stem from an adult with diffuse large B cell lymphoma. Both conserved end residues are trimmed from each CDR3. Each record gives: CDR3 protein, V gene, J gene, D gene. D genes are given only for firm matches.

CDR3: ASSVWGENTGELF
V: TRBV2
J: TRBJ2-2
D: .

CDR3: ASSSDNRLTDTQY
V: TRBV9
J: TRBJ2-3
D: .

CDR3: ASSFQGGTEAF
V: TRBV13
J: TRBJ1-1
D: .

CDR3: ASRTLYQETQY
V: TRBV19
J: TRBJ2-5
D: .

CDR3: ATSRDTGAPVYGYT
V: TRBV15
J: TRBJ1-2
D: .

CDR3: ASSQDRVSYNEQF
V: TRBV4-1
J: TRBJ2-1
D: .

CDR3: ASSQDVKGANQPQH
V: TRBV4-2
J: TRBJ1-5
D: .

CDR3: ASRVGQAGGNTGELF
V: TRBV23-1
J: TRBJ2-2
D: TRBD1

CDR3: ASSQAPGSSPLH
V: TRBV14
J: TRBJ1-6
D: .

CDR3: ASSLGGGDTEAF
V: TRBV5-1
J: TRBJ1-1
D: .

CDR3: ASSFRDRSTEAF
V: TRBV27
J: TRBJ1-1
D: .

CDR3: ASRTGVLANYGYT
V: TRBV4-1
J: TRBJ1-2
D: TRBD1

CDR3: ASLRGFQSSGANVLT
V: TRBV19
J: TRBJ2-6
D: .

CDR3: ASSPGIGGYGYT
V: TRBV18
J: TRBJ1-2
D: .